The source of this T cell receptor (beta chain) is a study of glioma-infiltrating T cells after dendritic cell vaccination. Study as a whole: Monocyte-derived dendritic cells, cultured less than 9 days with IL-4 and GM-CSF, were pulsed with autologous tumor lysate.

Primers: 60 V beta forward and 13 J beta reverse. Sequenced by immunoSEQ multiplex PCR; TCRdb stores in-frame clones only, minus some. The table includes 55,000 to 75,000 clones, roughly four fifths detected once. Time point meaning: after dendritic cell vaccination, including at tumor progression/relapse. This clone appeared once. The sequence was obtained from a human donor with glioblastoma. Material: blood, obtained after dendritic cell vaccination.

This CDR3 is CASSPWGTHYEQYF. The DNA of the CDR3 is TGTGCCAGCTCACCATGGGGGACACACTACGAGCAGTACTTC. The V and J genes are TRBV18 and TRBJ2-7; D may be TRBD1 (6 bases). CDR1 is KGHSH, CDR2 LQKENI, per germline. Trimming cost V 2 bases and J 3 bases, with 11 bases left between them. The CDR3 runs to 14 residues.